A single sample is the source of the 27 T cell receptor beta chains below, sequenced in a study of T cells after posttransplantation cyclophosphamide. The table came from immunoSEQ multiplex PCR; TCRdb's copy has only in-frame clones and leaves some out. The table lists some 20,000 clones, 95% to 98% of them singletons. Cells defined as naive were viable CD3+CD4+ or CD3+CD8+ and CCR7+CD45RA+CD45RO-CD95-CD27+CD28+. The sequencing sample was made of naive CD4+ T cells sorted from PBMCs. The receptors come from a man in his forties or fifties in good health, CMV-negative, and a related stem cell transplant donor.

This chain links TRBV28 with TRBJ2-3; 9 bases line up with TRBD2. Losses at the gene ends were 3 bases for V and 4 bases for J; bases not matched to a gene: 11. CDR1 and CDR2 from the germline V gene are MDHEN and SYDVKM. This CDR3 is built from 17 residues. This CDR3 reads CASSFTSGLGVADTQYF. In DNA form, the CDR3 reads TGTGCCAGCAGTTTTACTAGCGGGCTAGGAGTCGCAGATACGCAGTATTTT.

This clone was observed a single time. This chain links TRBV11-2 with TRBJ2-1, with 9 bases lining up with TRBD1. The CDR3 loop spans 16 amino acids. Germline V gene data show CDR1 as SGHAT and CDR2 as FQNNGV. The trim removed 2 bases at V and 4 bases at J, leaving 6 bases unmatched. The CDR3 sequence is CASSLTGGELYNEQFF. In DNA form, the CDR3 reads TGTGCCAGCAGCTTAACAGGGGGCGAGTTATACAATGAGCAGTTCTTC.

The CDR3 nucleotides read TGTGCCAGCAGTTCCCGCTATACAACCCAGGGGGCCTATGGCTACACCTTC. It codes for CASSSRYTTQGAYGYTF. The rearrangement joins TRBV28 to TRBJ1-2; 8 bases fit TRBD1. This CDR3 contains 17 residues. Germline CDR1 is MDHEN and CDR2 is SYDVKM. The junction had 14 bases not matched to a gene; V was cut back by 4 bases and J by 4 bases.

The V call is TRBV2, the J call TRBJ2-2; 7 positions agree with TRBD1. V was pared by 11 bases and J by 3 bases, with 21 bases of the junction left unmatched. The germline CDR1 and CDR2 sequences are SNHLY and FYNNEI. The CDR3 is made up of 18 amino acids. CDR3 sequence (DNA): TGTGCCGGCTCCAGCTCAACAGGGGACCCAAAATACACCGGGGAGCTGTTTTTT. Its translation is CAGSSSTGDPKYTGELFF.

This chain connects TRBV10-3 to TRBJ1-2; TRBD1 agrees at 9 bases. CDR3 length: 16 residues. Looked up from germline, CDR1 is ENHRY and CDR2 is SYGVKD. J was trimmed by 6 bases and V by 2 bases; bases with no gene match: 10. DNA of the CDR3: TGTGCCATCAGTGAGACGTACACCGGGACAGGGAATGGCTACACCTTC. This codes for CAISETYTGTGNGYTF.

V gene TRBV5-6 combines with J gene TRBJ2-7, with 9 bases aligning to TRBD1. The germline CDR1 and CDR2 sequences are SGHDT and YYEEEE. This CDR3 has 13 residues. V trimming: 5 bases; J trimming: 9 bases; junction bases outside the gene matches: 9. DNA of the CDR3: TGTGCCAGCAGGGTCAGGGACAGGGCATGGCAGTACTTC. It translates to CASRVRDRAWQYF.

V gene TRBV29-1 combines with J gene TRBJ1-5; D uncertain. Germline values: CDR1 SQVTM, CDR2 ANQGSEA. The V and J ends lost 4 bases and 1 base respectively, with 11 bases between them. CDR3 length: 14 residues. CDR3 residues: CSVGKGGSNQPQHF. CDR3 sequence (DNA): TGCAGCGTTGGAAAGGGAGGGAGCAATCAGCCCCAGCATTTT.

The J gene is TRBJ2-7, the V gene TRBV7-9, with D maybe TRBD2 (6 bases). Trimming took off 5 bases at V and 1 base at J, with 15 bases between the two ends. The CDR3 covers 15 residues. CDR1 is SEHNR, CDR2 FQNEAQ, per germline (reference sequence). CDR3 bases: TGTGCCAGCAGCCTCGACGGGAGTAAGTCCTACGAGCAGTACTTC. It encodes CASSLDGSKSYEQYF.

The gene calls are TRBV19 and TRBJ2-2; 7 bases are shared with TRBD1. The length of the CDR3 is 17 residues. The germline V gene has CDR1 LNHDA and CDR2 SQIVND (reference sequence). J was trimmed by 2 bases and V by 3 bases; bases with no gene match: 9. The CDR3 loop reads CASSMRQGLVNTGELFF. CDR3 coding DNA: TGTGCCAGTAGTATGAGACAGGGTCTAGTTAACACCGGGGAGCTGTTTTTT.

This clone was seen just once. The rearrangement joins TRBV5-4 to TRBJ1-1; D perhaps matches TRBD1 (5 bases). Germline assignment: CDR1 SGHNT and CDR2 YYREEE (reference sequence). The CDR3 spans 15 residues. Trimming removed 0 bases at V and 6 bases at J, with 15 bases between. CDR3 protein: CASSLVGGSRSEAFF. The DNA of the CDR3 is TGTGCCAGCAGCTTGGTCGGGGGGAGCAGGTCTGAAGCTTTCTTT.

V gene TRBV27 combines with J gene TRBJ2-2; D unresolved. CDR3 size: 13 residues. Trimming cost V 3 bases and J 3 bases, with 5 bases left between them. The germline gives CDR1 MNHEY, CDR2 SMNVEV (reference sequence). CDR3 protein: CASSFRYTGELFF. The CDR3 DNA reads TGTGCCAGCAGTTTTCGGTACACCGGGGAGCTGTTTTTT.

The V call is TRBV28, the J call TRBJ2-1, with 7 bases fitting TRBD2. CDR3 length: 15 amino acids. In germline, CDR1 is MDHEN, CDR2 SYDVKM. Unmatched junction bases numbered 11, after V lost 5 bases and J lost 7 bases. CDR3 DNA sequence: TGTGCCAGCAGTAAAATCAGCGGGATCCTTAATGAGCAGTTCTTC. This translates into CASSKISGILNEQFF. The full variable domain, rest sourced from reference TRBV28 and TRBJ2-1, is DVKVTQSSRYLVKRTGEKVFLECVQDMDHENMFWYRQDPGLGLRLIYFSYDVKMKEKGDIPEGYSVSREKKERFSLILESASTNQTSMYLCASSKISGILNEQFFGPGTRLTVL.

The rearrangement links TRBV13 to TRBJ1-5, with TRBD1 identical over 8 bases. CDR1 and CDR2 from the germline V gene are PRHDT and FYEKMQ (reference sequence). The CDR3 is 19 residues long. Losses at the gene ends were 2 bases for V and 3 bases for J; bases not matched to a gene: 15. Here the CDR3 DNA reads TGTGCCAGCAGCTTAAAAAGAGGGGTAGCAGGGGGCTTCAATCAGCCCCAGCATTTT. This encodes CASSLKRGVAGGFNQPQHF.

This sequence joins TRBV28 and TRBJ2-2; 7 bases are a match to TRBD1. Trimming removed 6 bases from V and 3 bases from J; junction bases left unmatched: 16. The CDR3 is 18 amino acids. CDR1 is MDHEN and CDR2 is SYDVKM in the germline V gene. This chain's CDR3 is CASRLASTGVADTGELFF. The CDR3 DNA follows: TGTGCCAGCAGACTCGCGTCCACAGGGGTTGCAGACACCGGGGAGCTGTTTTTT.

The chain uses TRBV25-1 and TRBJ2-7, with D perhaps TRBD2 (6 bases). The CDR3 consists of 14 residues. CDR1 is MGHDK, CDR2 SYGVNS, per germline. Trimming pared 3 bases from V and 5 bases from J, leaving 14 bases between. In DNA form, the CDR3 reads TGTGCCAGCAGTGATGGAGGGGCTCGCGACGAGCAGTACTTC. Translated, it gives CASSDGGARDEQYF.

CDR3 nucleotides: TGCAGCGTTGAGGGTGACCGGGAAGACACTGAAGCTTTCTTT. Protein sequence: CSVEGDREDTEAFF. V usage is TRBV29-1 and J usage is TRBJ1-1; D not certain. This CDR3 is built from 14 residues. Germline V lookup: CDR1 SQVTM, CDR2 ANQGSEA. Between the trimmed V and J ends, which lost 3 bases and 3 bases, there was a span of 14 bases.

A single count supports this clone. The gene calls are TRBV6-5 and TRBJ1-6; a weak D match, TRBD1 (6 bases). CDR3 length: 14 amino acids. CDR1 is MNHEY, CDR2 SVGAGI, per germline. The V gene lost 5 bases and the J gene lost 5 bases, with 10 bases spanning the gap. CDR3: CASSPRQDNSPLHF. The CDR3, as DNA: TGTGCCAGCAGTCCTCGACAGGATAATTCACCCCTCCACTTT.

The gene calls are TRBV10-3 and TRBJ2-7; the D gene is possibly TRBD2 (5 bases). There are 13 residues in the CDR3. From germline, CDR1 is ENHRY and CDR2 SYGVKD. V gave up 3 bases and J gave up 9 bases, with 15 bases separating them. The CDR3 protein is CAISESRTPRQYF. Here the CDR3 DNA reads TGTGCCATCAGTGAAAGCAGGACTCCTCGGCAGTACTTC.

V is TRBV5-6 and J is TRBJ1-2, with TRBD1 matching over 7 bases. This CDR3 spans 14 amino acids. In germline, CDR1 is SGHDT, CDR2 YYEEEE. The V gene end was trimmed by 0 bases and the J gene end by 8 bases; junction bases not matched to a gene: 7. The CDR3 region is CASSLASTGFGYTF. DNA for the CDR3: TGTGCCAGCAGCTTGGCCTCGACAGGGTTCGGCTACACCTTC.

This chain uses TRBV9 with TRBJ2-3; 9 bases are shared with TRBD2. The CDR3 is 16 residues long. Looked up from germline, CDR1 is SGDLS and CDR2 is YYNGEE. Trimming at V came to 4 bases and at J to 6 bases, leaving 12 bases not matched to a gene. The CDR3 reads CASSSLGREGLDTQYF. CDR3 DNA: TGTGCCAGCAGCTCCCTGGGGCGGGAGGGCCTGGATACGCAGTATTTT. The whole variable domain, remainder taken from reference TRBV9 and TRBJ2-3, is DSGVTQTPKHLITATGQRVTLRCSPRSGDLSVYWYQQSLDQGLQFLIQYYNGEERAKGNILERFSAQQFPDLHSELNLSSLELGDSALYFCASSSLGREGLDTQYFGPGTRLTVL.

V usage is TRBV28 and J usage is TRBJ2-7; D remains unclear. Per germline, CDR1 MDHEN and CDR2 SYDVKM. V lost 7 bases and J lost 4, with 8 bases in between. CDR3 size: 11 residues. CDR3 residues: CASTTPYEQYF. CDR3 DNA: TGTGCCAGCACTACTCCTTACGAGCAGTACTTC.

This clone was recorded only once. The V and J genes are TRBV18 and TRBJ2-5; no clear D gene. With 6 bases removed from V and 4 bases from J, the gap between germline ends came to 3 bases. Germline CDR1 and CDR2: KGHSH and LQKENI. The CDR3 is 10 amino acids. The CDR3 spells CASSGETQYF. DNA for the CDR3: TGTGCCAGCTCCGGAGAGACCCAGTACTTC.

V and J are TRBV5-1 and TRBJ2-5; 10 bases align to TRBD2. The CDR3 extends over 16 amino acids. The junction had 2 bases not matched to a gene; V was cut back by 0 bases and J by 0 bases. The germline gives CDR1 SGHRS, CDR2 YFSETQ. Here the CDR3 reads CASSLVLAGYQETQYF. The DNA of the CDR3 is TGCGCCAGCAGCTTGGTACTAGCGGGATACCAAGAGACCCAGTACTTC.

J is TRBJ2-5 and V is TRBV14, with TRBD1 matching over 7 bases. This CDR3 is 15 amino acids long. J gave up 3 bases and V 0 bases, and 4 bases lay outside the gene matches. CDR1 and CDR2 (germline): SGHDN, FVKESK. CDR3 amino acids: CASSQDGRGKETQYF. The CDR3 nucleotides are TGTGCCAGCAGCCAAGATGGCAGGGGGAAAGAGACCCAGTACTTC.

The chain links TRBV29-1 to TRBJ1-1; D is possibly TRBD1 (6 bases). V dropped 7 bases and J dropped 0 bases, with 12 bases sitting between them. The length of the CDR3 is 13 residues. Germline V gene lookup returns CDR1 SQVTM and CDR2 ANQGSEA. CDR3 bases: TGCAGCGCGACAGGAGTTATGAACACTGAAGCTTTCTTT. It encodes CSATGVMNTEAFF.

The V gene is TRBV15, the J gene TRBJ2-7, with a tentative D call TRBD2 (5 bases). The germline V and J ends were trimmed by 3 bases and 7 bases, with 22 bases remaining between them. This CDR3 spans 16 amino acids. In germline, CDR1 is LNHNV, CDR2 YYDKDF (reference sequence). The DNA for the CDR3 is TGTGCCACCAGCAGGGTTCTTGGACTCATTTCGGCGGAGCAGTACTTC. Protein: CATSRVLGLISAEQYF.

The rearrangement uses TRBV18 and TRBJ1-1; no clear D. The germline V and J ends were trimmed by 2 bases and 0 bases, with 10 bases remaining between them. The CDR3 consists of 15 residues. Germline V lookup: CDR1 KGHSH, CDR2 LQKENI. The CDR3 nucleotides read TGTGCCAGCTCACCAACAAACCATCTGAACACTGAAGCTTTCTTT. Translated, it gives CASSPTNHLNTEAFF.